The rows below give T cell receptor beta chains drawn from one sample of a study of OX40 agonist ivuxolimab in advanced cancers. Data came from immunoSEQ multiplex PCR; TCRdb stores just in-frame clones and leaves some out. The repertoire holds 50,000 to 60,000 clones, with roughly nine tenths as singletons. The sequences come from CD4+ or CD8+ T cells sorted from blood, collected in a trial of the OX40 agonist ivuxolimab. Source of these receptors: an adult with an advanced solid tumor such as melanoma, head and neck, liver or kidney cancer. Each CDR3 is given with its conserved first and last residue. A D gene is named only where the DNA matches it firmly. A clone size is listed for some rows: how often the clone was seen (once, few, many), or a class if it is expanded.

J	V	size	D	DNA	CDR3
TRBJ1-1	TRBV6-5	.	.	TGTGCCAGCAGTACCTCGGAGCAGGGCGAGACTTTCTTT	CASSTSEQGETFF
TRBJ2-1	TRBV2	once	.	TGTGCCAGCATGGGCGGGTTCTCCTACAATGAGCAGTTCTTC	CASMGGFSYNEQFF
TRBJ2-7	TRBV19	.	.	TGTGCCAGTAGTACCTCTACGAGGGAGTACGAGCAGTACTTC	CASSTSTREYEQYF
TRBJ1-2	TRBV7-9	.	.	TGTGCCAGCAGCTTCGCGGAATCTGGATATGGCTACACCTTC	CASSFAESGYGYTF
TRBJ2-1	TRBV28	.	TRBD2	TGTGCCAGCAGTCCTCTTGAGCGGGAGGACCTTTACAATGAGCAGTTCTTC	CASSPLEREDLYNEQFF
TRBJ2-5	TRBV4-1	.	.	TGCGCCAGCAGCCCAGGGACAAGAGGTGGAGAGACCCAGTACTTC	CASSPGTRGGETQYF
TRBJ2-1	TRBV7-8	few	TRBD2	TGTGCCAGCAGCTTAGCGGGACTAGCGGGAGTGGGGCACAATGAGCAGTTCTTC	CASSLAGLAGVGHNEQFF
TRBJ2-3	TRBV4-3	.	TRBD2	TGCGCCAGCAGCCAAACTAGCGAGGATACGCAGTATTTT	CASSQTSEDTQYF
TRBJ1-5	TRBV7-2	.	.	TGTGCCAGCAGCCAGGGACTAGCGGGAGATGGTCATGATACGCAGCATTTT	CASSQGLAGDGHDTQHF
TRBJ2-1	TRBV15	.	TRBD1	TGTGCCACCAGCGGGGACAGGGGGCACTACAATGAGCAGTTCTTC	CATSGDRGHYNEQFF
TRBJ2-1	TRBV9	.	TRBD2	TGTGCCAGCAGCGTGGGACTAGGCAATGAGCAGTTCTTC	CASSVGLGNEQFF
TRBJ1-5	TRBV14	.	.	TGTGCCAGCAGCCAAGGGGGGAATCAGCCCCAGCATTTT	CASSQGGNQPQHF
TRBJ2-7	TRBV9	.	TRBD2	TGTGCCAGCAGCGTAGCTAGCGGGAACTACGAGCAGTACTTC	CASSVASGNYEQYF
TRBJ2-3	TRBV19	few	.	TGTGCCAGTAGTATAGATCTTAGCGGTAGCACGGATACGCAGTATTTT	CASSIDLSGSTDTQYF
TRBJ2-1	TRBV4-3	.	.	TGCGCCAGCAGCCAAGAACAGCGGGTCTACAATGAGCAGTTCTTC	CASSQEQRVYNEQFF
TRBJ1-4	TRBV6-5	.	.	TGTGCCAGCAGTTACATTGGCAGGGGTAATGAAAAACTGTTTTTT	CASSYIGRGNEKLFF
TRBJ2-3	TRBV7-2	.	TRBD2	TGTGCCAGCAGCTCGGGACTAGCTGCTAGCACAGATACGCAGTATTTT	CASSSGLAASTDTQYF
TRBJ2-3	TRBV5-3	.	TRBD2	TGTGCCAGAAGCCCCCCCGGGACTAGCGGGAGAACAGATACGCAGTATTTT	CARSPPGTSGRTDTQYF
TRBJ2-2	TRBV4-2	once	.	TGTGCCAGCAGCCAAGTTGGGGGTGAGGGGGAGCTGTTTTTT	CASSQVGGEGELFF
TRBJ2-5	TRBV27	.	.	TGTGCCAGCAGTTTATCGGTCCGGGAGACCCAGTACTTC	CASSLSVRETQYF
TRBJ1-5	TRBV28	.	.	TGTGCCAGCACCTTTGAAGATCAGCCCCAGCATTTT	CASTFEDQPQHF
TRBJ2-7	TRBV4-3	.	.	TGCGCCAGCAGCCAAGATTGGACGGTCTCCTACGAGCAGTACTTC	CASSQDWTVSYEQYF
TRBJ2-7	TRBV15	.	TRBD1	TGTGCCACCAGCAACCACGGCCGGACAGGGATCCCCTACGAGCAGTACTTC	CATSNHGRTGIPYEQYF